This T cell receptor (beta chain) was sequenced for a study of memory CD4+ T cells and cytomegalovirus serostatus. Study context: Donors were healthy Belgian adults, 9 CMV seropositive and 24 seronegative.

Looked up from germline, CDR1 is SGDLS and CDR2 is YYNGEE. This CDR3 region has 17 residues. J was trimmed by 4 bases and V by 5 bases; bases with no gene match: 10. The sort gate was single viable CD3+CD4+CD8-CD45RO+ cells for memory CD4+ T cells. Authors' data handling: After removing out-of-frame reads, around 2.2 million distinct TCRbeta sequences remained. The table came from immunoSEQ multiplex PCR; TCRdb's copy has only in-frame clones and leaves some out. For V, J and clone size, that table is used; D and trimming come from the DNA. The profile covers under 50,000 clones, with just under 80% appearing a single time and more than 0.9% taken by the ten largest.

The genes are TRBV9 and TRBJ2-6, with TRBD1 identical over 9 bases. The TCR was taken from an adult in good health and CMV-seronegative. Sequences were obtained from memory CD4+ T cells from blood. The CDR3 loop is CASSTGTGRMGANVLTF. Here the CDR3 DNA reads TGTGCCAGCAGTACCGGGACAGGGAGAATGGGGGCCAACGTCCTGACTTTC.